Below, one T cell receptor beta chain is given with its context. This record belongs to a study of blood T cell repertoires in COVID-19. The germline CDR1 and CDR2 sequences are GTSNPN and SVGIG (reference sequence). V lost 2 bases and J lost 7; bases outside the gene matches: 6. The length of the CDR3 is 15 residues. TCRdb's copy holds only in-frame clones and misses some; the assay was immunoSEQ multiplex PCR. The sample records approximately 61,000 clones, just over 85% being singletons. The chain carries TRBV30 and TRBJ1-6, with 9 bases lining up with TRBD1. The sample comprised peripheral blood. The TCR sequence derives from an elderly woman with active COVID-19. The CDR3 nucleotides read TGTGCCTGGAGTAGCCGGGACAGGGCCAATTCACCCCTCCACTTT. It encodes CAWSSRDRANSPLHF.